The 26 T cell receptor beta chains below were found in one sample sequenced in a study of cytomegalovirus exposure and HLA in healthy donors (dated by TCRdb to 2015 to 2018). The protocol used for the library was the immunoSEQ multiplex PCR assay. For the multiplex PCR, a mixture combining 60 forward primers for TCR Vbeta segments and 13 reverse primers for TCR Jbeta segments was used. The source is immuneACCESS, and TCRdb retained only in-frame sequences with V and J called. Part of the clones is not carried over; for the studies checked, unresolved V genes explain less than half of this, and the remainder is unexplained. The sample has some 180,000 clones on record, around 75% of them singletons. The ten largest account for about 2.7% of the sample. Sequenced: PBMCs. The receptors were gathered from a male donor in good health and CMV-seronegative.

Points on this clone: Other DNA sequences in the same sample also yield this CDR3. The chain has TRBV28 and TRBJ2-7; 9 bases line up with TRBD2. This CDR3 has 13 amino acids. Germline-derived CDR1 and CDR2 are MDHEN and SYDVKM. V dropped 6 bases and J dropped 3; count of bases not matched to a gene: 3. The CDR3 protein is CASRSSGSYEQYF. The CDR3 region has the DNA TGTGCCAGCAGGAGTAGCGGGAGCTACGAGCAGTACTTC.

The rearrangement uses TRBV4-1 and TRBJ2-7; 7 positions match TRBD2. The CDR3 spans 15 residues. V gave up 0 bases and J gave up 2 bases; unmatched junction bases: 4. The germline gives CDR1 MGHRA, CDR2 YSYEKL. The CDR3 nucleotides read TGCGCCAGCAGCCAAGAACGTGGACTAGCCTACGAGCAGTACTTC. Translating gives CASSQERGLAYEQYF.

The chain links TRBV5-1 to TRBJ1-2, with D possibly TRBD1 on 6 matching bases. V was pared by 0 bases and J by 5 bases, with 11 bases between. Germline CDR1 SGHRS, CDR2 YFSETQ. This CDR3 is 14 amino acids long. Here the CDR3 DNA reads TGCGCCAGCAGCTTGGAAGGACAGTCATATGGCTACACCTTC. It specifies CASSLEGQSYGYTF.

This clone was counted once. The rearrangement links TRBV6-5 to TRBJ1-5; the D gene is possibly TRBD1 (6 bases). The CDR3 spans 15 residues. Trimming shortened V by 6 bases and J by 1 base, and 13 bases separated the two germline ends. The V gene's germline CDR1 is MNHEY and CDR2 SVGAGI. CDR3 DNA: TGTGCCAGCAGAAGGGGGTCTCAGAGCAATCAGCCCCAGCATTTT. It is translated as CASRRGSQSNQPQHF.

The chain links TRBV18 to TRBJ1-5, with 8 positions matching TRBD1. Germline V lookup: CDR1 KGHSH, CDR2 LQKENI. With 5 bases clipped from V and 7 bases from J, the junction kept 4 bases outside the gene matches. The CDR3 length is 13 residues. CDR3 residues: CASSSTGGQPQHF. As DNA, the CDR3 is TGTGCCAGCTCAAGCACAGGGGGACAGCCCCAGCATTTT.

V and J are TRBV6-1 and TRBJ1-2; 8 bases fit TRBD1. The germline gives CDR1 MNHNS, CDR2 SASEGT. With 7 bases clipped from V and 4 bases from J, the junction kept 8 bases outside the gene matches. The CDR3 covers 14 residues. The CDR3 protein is CASTLTTGVYGYTF. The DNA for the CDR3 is TGTGCCAGCACCCTAACGACAGGGGTCTATGGCTACACCTTC.

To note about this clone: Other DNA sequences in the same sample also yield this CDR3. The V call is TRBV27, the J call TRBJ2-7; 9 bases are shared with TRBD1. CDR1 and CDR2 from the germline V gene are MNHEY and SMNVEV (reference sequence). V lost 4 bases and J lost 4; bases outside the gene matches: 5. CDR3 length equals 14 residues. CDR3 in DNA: TGTGCCAGCAGTTCCGGGACAGGGAGGTACGAGCAGTACTTC. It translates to CASSSGTGRYEQYF.

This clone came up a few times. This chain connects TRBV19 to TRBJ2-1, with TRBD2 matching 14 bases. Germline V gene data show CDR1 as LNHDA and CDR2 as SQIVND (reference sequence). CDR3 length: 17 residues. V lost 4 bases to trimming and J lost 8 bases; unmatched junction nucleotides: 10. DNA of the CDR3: TGTGCCAGTAGTACCCGACTAGCGGGGGGGCCTCTCGATGAGCAGTTCTTC. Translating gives CASSTRLAGGPLDEQFF.

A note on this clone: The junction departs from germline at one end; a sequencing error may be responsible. The CDR3 here is CASTLAGDGETQYF. The CDR3 nucleotides are TGTGCCAGCACCTTAGCGGGAGATGGGGAGACCCAGTACTTC. The rearrangement joins TRBV7-8 to TRBJ2-5, with 9 bases aligning to TRBD2. The CDR3 extends over 14 amino acids. The germline V gene encodes CDR1 SGHVS and CDR2 FQNEAQ.

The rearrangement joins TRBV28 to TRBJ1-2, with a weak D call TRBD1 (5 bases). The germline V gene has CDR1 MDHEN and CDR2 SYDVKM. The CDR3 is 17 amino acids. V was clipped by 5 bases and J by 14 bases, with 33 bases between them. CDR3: CASSAQGRGPAELSGTF. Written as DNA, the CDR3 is TGTGCCAGCAGTGCCCAAGGTAGGGGCCCAGCAGAACTATCGGGTACCTTC.

CDR3 residues: CASGLRGDNSPLHF. The CDR3 region has the DNA TGTGCTAGTGGTTTGCGGGGTGATAATTCACCCCTCCACTTT. The gene calls are TRBV12-5 and TRBJ1-6; no firm D call. The CDR3 has 14 amino acids. The germline gives CDR1 LGHNT, CDR2 FRNRAP. Trimming stripped 2 bases from V and 5 bases from J, with 7 bases between.

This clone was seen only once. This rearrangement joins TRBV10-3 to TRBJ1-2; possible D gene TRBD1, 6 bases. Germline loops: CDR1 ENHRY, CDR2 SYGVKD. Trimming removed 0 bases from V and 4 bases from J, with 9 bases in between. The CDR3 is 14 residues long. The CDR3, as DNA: TGTGCCATCAGTGAGTCGGGACAAGTCTATGGCTACACCTTC. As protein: CAISESGQVYGYTF.

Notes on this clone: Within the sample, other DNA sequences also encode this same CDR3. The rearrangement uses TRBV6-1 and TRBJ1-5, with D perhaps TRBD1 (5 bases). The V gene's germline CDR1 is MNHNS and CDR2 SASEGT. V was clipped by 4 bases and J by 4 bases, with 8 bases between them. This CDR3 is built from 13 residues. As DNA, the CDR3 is TGTGCCAGCAGTGCTACAGGAAATCAGCCCCAGCATTTT. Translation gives CASSATGNQPQHF.

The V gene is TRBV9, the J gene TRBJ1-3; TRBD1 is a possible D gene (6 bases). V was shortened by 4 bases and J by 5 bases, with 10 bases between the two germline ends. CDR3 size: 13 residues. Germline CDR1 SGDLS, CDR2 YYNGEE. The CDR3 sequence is CASSSDRRNTIYF. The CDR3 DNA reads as TGTGCCAGCAGCTCAGACAGGAGAAACACCATATATTTT.

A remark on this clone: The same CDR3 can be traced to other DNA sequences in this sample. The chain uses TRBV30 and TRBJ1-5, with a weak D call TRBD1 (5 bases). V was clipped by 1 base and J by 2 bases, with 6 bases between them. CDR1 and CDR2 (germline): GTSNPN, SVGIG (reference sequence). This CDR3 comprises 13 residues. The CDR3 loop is CAWSAGGNQPQHF. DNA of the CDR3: TGTGCCTGGAGTGCGGGGGGCAATCAGCCCCAGCATTTT.

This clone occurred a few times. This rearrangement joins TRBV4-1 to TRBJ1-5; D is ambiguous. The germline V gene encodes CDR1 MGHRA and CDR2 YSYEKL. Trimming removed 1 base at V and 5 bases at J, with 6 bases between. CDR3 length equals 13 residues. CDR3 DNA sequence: TGCGCCAGCAGCCAAGGAGTAGATCAGCCCCAGCATTTT. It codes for CASSQGVDQPQHF.

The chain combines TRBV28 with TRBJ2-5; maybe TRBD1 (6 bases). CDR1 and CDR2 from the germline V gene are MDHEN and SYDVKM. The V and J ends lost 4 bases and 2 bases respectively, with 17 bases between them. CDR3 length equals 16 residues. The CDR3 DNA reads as TGTGCCAGCAGTTCCCCTGCGAAGAGGGGGCAAGAGACCCAGTACTTC. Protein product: CASSSPAKRGQETQYF.

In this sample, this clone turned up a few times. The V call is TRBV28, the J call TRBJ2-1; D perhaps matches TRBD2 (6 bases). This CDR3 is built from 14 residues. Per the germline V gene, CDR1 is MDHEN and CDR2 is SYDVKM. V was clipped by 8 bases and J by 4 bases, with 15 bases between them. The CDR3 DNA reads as TGTGCCAGCCGCGTGACTAGTCGATACAATGAGCAGTTCTTC. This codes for CASRVTSRYNEQFF.

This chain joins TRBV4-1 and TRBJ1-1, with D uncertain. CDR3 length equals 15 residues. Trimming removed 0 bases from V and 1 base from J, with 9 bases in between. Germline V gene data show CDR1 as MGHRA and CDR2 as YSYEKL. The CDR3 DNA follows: TGCGCCAGCAGCCAAGAAGTCTCAGGGAACACTGAAGCTTTCTTT. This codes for CASSQEVSGNTEAFF.

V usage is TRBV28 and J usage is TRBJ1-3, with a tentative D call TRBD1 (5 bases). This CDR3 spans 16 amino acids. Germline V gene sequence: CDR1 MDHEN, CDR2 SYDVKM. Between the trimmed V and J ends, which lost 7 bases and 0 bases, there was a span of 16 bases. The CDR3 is CASTTFGGFSGNTIYF. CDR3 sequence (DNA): TGTGCCAGCACTACTTTCGGGGGTTTCTCTGGAAACACCATATATTTT.

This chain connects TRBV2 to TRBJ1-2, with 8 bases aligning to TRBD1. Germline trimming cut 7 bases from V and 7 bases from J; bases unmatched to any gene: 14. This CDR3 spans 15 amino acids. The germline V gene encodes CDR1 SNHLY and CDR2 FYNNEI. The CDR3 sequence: CASTQTQGAPSGYTF. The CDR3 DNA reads TGTGCCAGCACCCAAACGCAGGGGGCGCCGAGTGGCTACACCTTC.

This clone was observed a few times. As DNA, the CDR3 is TGTGCCAGCAGCCCGAGGTCCCTAGATACGCAGTATTTT. This gives the protein CASSPRSLDTQYF. The chain carries TRBV7-9 and TRBJ2-3; D gene unclear. From germline, CDR1 is SEHNR and CDR2 FQNEAQ (reference sequence). V gave up 5 bases and J gave up 5 bases, with 11 bases separating them. This CDR3 spans 13 amino acids.

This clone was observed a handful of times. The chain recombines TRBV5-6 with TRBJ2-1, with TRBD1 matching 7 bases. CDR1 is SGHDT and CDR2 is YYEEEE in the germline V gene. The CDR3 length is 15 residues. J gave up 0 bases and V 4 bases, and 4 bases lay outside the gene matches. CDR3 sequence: CASSPTGNSYNEQFF. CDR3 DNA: TGTGCCAGCAGCCCGACAGGGAACTCCTACAATGAGCAGTTCTTC. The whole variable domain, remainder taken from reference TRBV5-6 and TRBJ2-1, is DAGVTQSPTHLIKTRGQQVTLRCSPKSGHDTVSWYQQALGQGPQFIFQYYEEEERQRGNFPDRFSGHQFPNYSSELNVNALLLGDSALYLCASSPTGNSYNEQFFGPGTRLTVL.

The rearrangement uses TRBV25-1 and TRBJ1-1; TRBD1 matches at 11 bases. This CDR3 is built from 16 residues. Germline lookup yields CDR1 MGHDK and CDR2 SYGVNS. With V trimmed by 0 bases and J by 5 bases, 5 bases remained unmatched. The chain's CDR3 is CASSEYDGQGATEAFF. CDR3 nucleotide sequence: TGTGCCAGCAGTGAATATGACGGACAGGGGGCAACTGAAGCTTTCTTT.

CDR3 sequence: CASSYLSNEQFF. The CDR3, as DNA: TGTGCCAGCAGCTACCTAAGTAATGAGCAGTTCTTC. The chain has TRBV11-2 and TRBJ2-1; D call uncertain. Between the trimmed V and J ends, which lost 4 bases and 7 bases, there was a span of 8 bases. Germline V gene lookup returns CDR1 SGHAT and CDR2 FQNNGV. The CDR3 length is 12 residues.

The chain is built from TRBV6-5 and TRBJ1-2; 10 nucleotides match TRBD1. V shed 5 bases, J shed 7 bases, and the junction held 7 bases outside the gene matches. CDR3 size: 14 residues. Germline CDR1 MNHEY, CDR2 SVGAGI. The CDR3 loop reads CASSPPRTGGGYTF. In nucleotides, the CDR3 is TGTGCCAGCAGTCCTCCTCGGACAGGGGGTGGCTACACCTTC.